The rows below give T cell receptor beta chains drawn from one sample of a study of blood T cell repertoires in COVID-19. The table came from immunoSEQ multiplex PCR; TCRdb's copy has only in-frame clones and leaves some out. The sample carries about 180,000 clones, over 80% recorded once. The sequenced sample consisted of peripheral blood. The origin of the receptors is a woman aged 60 to 75 with acute or convalescent COVID-19. Each CDR3 is given with its conserved first and last residue. The D gene is left open where the match is weak. Clone sizes are given selectively: once, few, many, or a class where the clone is expanded.

abundance	d_gene	v_gene	len	j_gene	CDR3aa	CDR3nt
once	NA	TRBV6-5	14	TRBJ2-6	CASKTVSGANVLTF	TGTGCCAGCAAGACAGTCTCTGGGGCCAACGTCCTGACTTTC
NA	TRBD1	TRBV5-5	14	TRBJ2-1	CASSRQGAENEQFF	TGTGCCAGCAGCCGACAGGGGGCCGAGAATGAGCAGTTCTTC
NA	NA	TRBV4-2	16	TRBJ1-2	CASSQASRGGGSGYTF	TGTGCCAGCAGCCAAGCCTCTCGCGGGGGAGGGAGCGGCTACACCTTC
NA	NA	TRBV7-3	13	TRBJ1-1	CASSRRTDTEAFF	TGTGCCAGCAGCCGCAGGACAGACACTGAAGCTTTCTTT
NA	NA	TRBV23-1	16	TRBJ1-5	CASSQPGQISNQPQHF	TGCGCCAGCAGTCAACCCGGACAGATTAGCAATCAGCCCCAGCATTTT
few	NA	TRBV21-1	16	TRBJ1-5	CASSKAQGSPGQPQHF	TGTGCCAGCAGCAAAGCACAGGGGTCGCCGGGTCAGCCCCAGCATTTT
NA	NA	TRBV3-1/TRBV3-2	15	TRBJ1-4	CASSQSGATNEKLFF	TGTGCCAGCAGCCAATCGGGGGCAACTAATGAAAAACTGTTTTTT
NA	TRBD2	TRBV5-1	16	TRBJ2-3	CASSFSSGASTDTQYF	TGCGCCAGCAGCTTCTCTAGCGGGGCTAGCACAGATACGCAGTATTTT
NA	NA	TRBV27	16	TRBJ1-6	CASSPRGGAGNSPLHF	TGTGCCAGCAGTCCCAGAGGGGGGGCCGGGAATTCACCCCTCCACTTT
NA	NA	TRBV5-1	15	TRBJ1-1	CASSLVAGRDTEAFF	TGCGCCAGCAGCTTGGTTGCTGGGCGGGACACTGAAGCTTTCTTT
NA	TRBD1	TRBV6-5	15	TRBJ1-2	CASSYSGQINYGYTF	TGTGCCAGCAGTTACTCGGGACAGATAAACTATGGCTACACCTTC
NA	TRBD2	TRBV18	16	TRBJ2-3	CASSGLAGGSTDTQYF	TGTGCCAGCTCAGGACTAGCGGGGGGCAGCACAGATACGCAGTATTTT
NA	TRBD1	TRBV18	17	TRBJ2-5	CASSPKLRDRAQETQYF	TGTGCCAGCTCACCAAAACTCCGGGACAGGGCCCAAGAGACCCAGTACTTC
NA	TRBD2	TRBV5-4	13	TRBJ2-1	CASSSRGSNEQFF	TGTGCCAGCAGCTCGCGGGGGTCAAATGAGCAGTTCTTC
NA	TRBD2	TRBV7-2	16	TRBJ2-5	CASSSLGQRGGETQYF	TGTGCCAGCAGCTCCCTCGGACAGCGGGGGGGTGAGACCCAGTACTTC
NA	NA	TRBV6-5	13	TRBJ1-2	CASSYEGDYGYTF	TGTGCCAGCAGTTACGAAGGGGACTATGGCTACACCTTC